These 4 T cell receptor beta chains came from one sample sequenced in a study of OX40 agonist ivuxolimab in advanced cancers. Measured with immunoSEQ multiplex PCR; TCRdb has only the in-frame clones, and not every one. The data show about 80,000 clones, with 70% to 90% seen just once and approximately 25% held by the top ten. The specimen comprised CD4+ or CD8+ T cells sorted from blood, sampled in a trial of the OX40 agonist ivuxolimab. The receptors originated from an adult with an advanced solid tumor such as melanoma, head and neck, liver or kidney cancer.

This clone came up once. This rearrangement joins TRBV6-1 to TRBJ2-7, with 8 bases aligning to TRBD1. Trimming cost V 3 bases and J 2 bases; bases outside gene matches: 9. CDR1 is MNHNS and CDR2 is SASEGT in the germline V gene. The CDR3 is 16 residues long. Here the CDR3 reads CASSDRGQVAAYEQYF. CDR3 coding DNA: TGTGCCAGCAGTGACAGGGGACAGGTGGCTGCCTACGAGCAGTACTTC.

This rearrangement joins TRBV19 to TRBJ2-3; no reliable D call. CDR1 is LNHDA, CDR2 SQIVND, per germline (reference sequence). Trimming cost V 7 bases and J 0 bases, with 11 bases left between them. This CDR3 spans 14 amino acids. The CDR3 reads CASTTTSSTDTQYF. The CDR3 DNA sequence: TGTGCCAGTACCACGACATCTAGCACAGATACGCAGTATTTT.

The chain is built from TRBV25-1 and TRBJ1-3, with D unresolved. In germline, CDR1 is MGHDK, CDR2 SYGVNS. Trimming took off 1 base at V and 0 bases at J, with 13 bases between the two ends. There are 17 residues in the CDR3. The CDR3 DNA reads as TGTGCCAGCAGTGAATTCGGAGAGGCTCGCTCTGGAAACACCATATATTTT. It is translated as CASSEFGEARSGNTIYF.

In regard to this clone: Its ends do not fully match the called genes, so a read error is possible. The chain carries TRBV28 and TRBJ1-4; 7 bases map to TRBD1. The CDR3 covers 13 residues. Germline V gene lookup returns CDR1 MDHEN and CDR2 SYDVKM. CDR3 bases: TGTGCCGGCAGAGACAGGGCAGCGGAAAAACTGTTTTTT. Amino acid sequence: CAGRDRAAEKLFF. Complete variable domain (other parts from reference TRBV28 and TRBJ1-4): DVKVTQSSRYLVKRTGEKVFLECVQDMDHENMFWYRQDPGLGLRLIYFSYDVKMKEKGDIPEGYSVSREKKERFSLILESASTNQTSMYLCAGRDRAAEKLFFGSGTQLSVL.